The clone carrying this TCR beta chain was found once. The entry originates in a study of cytomegalovirus exposure and HLA in healthy donors. CDR1 is SGHTA, CDR2 FQGNSA, per germline. This CDR3 is built from 12 residues. V was shortened by 5 bases and J by 4 bases, with 9 bases between the two germline ends. PCR involved 60 Vbeta and 13 Jbeta primers. TCRdb's table, derived via immunoSEQ multiplex PCR, lists solely in-frame clones and lacks some. Of over 150,000 clones detected, 55% to 70% appear once; the ten largest clones hold roughly 2.7%. Sequencing input: PBMCs. The chain has TRBV7-2 and TRBJ2-7; D unclear. The sequence came from a woman aged 40 to 50 in good health and CMV-seropositive. The CDR3 here is CASSMSGYEQYF. The CDR3 DNA follows: TGTGCCAGCAGCATGTCCGGGTACGAGCAGTACTTC.